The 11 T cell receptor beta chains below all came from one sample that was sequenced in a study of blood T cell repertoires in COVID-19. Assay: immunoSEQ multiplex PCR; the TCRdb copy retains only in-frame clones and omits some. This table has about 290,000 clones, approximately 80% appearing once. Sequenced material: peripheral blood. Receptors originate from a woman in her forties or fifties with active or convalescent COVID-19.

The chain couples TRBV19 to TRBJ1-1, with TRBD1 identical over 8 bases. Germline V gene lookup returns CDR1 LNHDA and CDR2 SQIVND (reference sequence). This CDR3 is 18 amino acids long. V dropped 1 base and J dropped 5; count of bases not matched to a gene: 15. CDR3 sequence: CASSIGLGVGQGRTEAFF. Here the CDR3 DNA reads TGTGCCAGTAGTATAGGTCTCGGGGTCGGACAGGGAAGGACTGAAGCTTTCTTT.

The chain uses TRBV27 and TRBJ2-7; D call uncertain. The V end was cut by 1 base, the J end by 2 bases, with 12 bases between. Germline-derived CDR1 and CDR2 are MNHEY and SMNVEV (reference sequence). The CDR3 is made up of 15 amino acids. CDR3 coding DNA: TGTGCCAGCAGTTTATGGGTTAGCCCAACCTACGAGCAGTACTTC. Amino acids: CASSLWVSPTYEQYF.

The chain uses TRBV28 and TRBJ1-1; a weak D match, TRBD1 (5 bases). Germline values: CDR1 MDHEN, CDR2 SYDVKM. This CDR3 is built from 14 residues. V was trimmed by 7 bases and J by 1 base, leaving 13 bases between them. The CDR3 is CASIQDGGNTEAFF. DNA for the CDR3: TGTGCCAGCATTCAGGACGGGGGGAACACTGAAGCTTTCTTT.

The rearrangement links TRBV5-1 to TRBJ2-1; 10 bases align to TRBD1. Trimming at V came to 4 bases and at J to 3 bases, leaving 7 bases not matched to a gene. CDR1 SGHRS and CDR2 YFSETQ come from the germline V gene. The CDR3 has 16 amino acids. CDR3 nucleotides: TGCGCCAGCAGCCCCGGGACAGGGGAGAGCTACAATGAGCAGTTCTTC. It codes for CASSPGTGESYNEQFF. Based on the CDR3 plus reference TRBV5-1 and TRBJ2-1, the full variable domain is KAGVTQTPRYLIKTRGQQVTLSCSPISGHRSVSWYQQTPGQGLQFLFEYFSETQRNKGNFPGRFSGRQFSNSRSEMNVSTLELGDSALYLCASSPGTGESYNEQFFGPGTRLTVL.

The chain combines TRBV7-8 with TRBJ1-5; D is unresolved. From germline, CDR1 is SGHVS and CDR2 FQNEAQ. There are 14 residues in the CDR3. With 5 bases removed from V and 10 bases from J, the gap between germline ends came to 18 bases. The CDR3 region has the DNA TGTGCCAGCAGCCCGGGTCCATCCTTCCCTCCCCAGCATTTT. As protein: CASSPGPSFPPQHF.

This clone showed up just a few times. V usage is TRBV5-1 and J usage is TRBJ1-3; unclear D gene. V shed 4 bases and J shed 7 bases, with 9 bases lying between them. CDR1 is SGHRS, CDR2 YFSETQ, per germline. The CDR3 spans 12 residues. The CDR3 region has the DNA TGCGCCAGCAGCCTGAACTGGAACACCATATATTTT. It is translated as CASSLNWNTIYF.

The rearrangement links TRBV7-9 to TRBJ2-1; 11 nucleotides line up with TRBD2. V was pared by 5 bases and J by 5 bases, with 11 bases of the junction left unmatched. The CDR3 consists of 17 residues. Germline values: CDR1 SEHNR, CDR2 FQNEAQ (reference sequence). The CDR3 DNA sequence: TGTGCCAGCAGCCATGAAACCGGGACTAGCGGCAACAATGAGCAGTTCTTC. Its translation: CASSHETGTSGNNEQFF.

As DNA, the CDR3 is TGTGCCTGGAGTGTACGTCGCGGAGCCGTCTCTGGAAACACCATATATTTT. It encodes CAWSVRRGAVSGNTIYF. This chain joins TRBV30 and TRBJ1-3; D uncertain. CDR3 length: 17 residues. CDR1 is GTSNPN, CDR2 SVGIG, per germline (reference sequence). V lost 0 bases to trimming and J lost 0 bases, with 15 bases between them.

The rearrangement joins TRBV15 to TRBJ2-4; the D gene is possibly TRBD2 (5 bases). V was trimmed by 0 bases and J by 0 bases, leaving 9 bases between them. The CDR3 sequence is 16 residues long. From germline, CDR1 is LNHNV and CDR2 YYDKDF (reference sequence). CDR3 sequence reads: CATSRDLGVAKNIQYF. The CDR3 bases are TGTGCCACCAGCAGAGATTTGGGAGTAGCCAAAAACATTCAGTACTTC. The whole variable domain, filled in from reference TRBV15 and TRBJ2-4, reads DAMVIQNPRYQVTQFGKPVTLSCSQTLNHNVMYWYQQKSSQAPKLLFHYYDKDFNNEADTPDNFQSRRPNTSFCFLDIRSPGLGDTAMYLCATSRDLGVAKNIQYFGAGTRLSVL.

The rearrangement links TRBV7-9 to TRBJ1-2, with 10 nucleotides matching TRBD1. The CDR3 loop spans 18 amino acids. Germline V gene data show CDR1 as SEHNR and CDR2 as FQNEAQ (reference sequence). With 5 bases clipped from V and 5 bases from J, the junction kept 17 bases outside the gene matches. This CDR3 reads CASSEDPGQGFVGYGYTF. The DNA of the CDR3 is TGTGCCAGCAGCGAGGATCCGGGACAGGGGTTCGTCGGGTATGGCTACACCTTC.

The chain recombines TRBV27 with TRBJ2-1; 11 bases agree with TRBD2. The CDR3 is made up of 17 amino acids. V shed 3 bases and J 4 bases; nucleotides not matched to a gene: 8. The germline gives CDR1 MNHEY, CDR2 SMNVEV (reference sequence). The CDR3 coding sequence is TGTGCCAGCAGTTTGGTCGGCGGGACTAGCGGTTACAATGAGCAGTTCTTC. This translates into CASSLVGGTSGYNEQFF.